This passage covers 18 T cell receptor beta chains from one sample sequenced in a study of CD8+CD57+ T cells in acquired aplastic anemia. It was genomic DNA that served as the template for profiling TCR beta VDJ and CDR3. MiXCR, run by TCRdb on the reads, gives a single entry per CDR3 protein. The sample records fewer than 200,000 distinct CDR3 sequences, 40% to 50% being singletons. Patients picked for sequencing had shown CD8+CD57+ cell expansion detected by flow cytometry. Sequencing used sorted CD4+, CD8+, or CD8+CD57+ T cells (not recorded which) from PBMCs. All receptors come from a human donor with aplastic anemia.

At least ten counts were recorded for this clonotype. The genes are TRBV9 and TRBJ1-2; D may be TRBD1 (5 bases). The CDR3 totals 15 residues. Deletions cut 7 bases from V and 4 bases from J, with 20 bases between. The germline gives CDR1 SGDLS, CDR2 YYNGEE. The CDR3 coding sequence is TGTGCCAGCGGAGATAGGGGCGAGGATCGCTATGGCTACACCTTC. It translates to CASGDRGEDRYGYTF.

A few counts support this clonotype. It may be a read error: a sequence one base away is much more abundant. The genes are TRBV7-9 and TRBJ2-7, with D possibly TRBD1 on 6 matching bases. This CDR3 contains 15 residues. The V end lost 5 bases, the J end lost 0 bases, and 14 bases lay between the germline ends. Looked up from germline, CDR1 is SEHNR and CDR2 is FQNEAQ (reference sequence). The CDR3 DNA follows: TGTGCCAGCAGCCCCCGTCGGACAGACTCCTACGAGCAGTACTTC. Its protein product is CASSPRRTDSYEQYF.

The V gene is TRBV5-4, the J gene TRBJ1-2; D ambiguous. Germline CDR1 is SGHNT and CDR2 is YYREEE (reference sequence). V was trimmed by 4 bases and J by 4 bases, leaving 11 bases between them. The CDR3 contains 13 residues. CDR3 region: CASSGRTVYGYTF. The CDR3 DNA is TGTGCCAGCAGCGGCAGGACCGTCTATGGCTACACCTTC.

The chain uses TRBV6-2 or TRBV6-3 and TRBJ2-2; possibly TRBD2 for D (5 bases). The CDR3 extends over 15 amino acids. The V end was cut by 5 bases, the J end by 6 bases, with 16 bases between. CDR1 and CDR2 from the germline V gene are MNHEY and SVGEGT. In DNA form, the CDR3 reads TGTGCCAGCAGTCTTACTAGATTGAGGTCCGGGGAGCTGTTTTTT. This translates into CASSLTRLRSGELFF.

This chain connects TRBV24-1 to TRBJ2-3; 10 bases map to TRBD1. The CDR3 covers 16 residues. V dropped 4 bases and J dropped 2; count of bases not matched to a gene: 5. The V gene's germline CDR1 is KGHDR and CDR2 SFDVKD. The CDR3 DNA sequence: TGTGCCACCAGTGACACCGGGACAGGGGCCACAGATACGCAGTATTTT. This encodes CATSDTGTGATDTQYF.

This clonotype has at least ten counts. V is TRBV7-2 and J is TRBJ1-3; TRBD1 is a possible D gene (6 bases). The CDR3 length is 15 residues. Looked up from germline, CDR1 is SGHTA and CDR2 is FQGNSA. V lost 4 bases and J lost 3, with 13 bases in between. CDR3 in amino acids: CASSSQGTYGNTIYF. The CDR3 bases are TGTGCCAGCAGCTCACAGGGTACATATGGAAACACCATATATTTT.

V and J are TRBV24-1 and TRBJ2-3; 10 nucleotides align to TRBD1. Germline CDR1 KGHDR, CDR2 SFDVKD. This CDR3 contains 16 residues. J lost 5 bases, V lost 2 bases, and 6 bases had no gene match. CDR3 amino acids: CATSDSGTGVEDTQYF. The CDR3 region has the DNA TGTGCCACCAGTGATTCCGGGACAGGGGTTGAAGATACGCAGTATTTT.

This clonotype has just a few counts. The chain uses TRBV10-2 and TRBJ2-7, with 8 bases lining up with TRBD2. CDR1 and CDR2 (germline): WSHSY, SAAADI. V lost 0 bases and J lost 2; bases outside the gene matches: 3. The CDR3 extends over 15 amino acids. This chain's CDR3 is CASSESSGITYEQYF. The CDR3 DNA follows: TGCGCCAGCAGTGAGTCTAGCGGGATTACCTACGAGCAGTACTTC.

In its sample, this clonotype was seen a few times. Being one base from a much bigger clone, this may be a read error. This chain links TRBV9 with TRBJ1-2, with a weak D call TRBD1 (5 bases). Trimming pared 0 bases from V and 7 bases from J, leaving 13 bases between. CDR3 length: 14 amino acids. CDR1 and CDR2 (germline): SGDLS, YYNGEE. CDR3 residues: CASSVGGAFCGYTF. The DNA for the CDR3 is TGTGCCAGCAGCGTAGGGGGCGCTTTCTGTGGCTACACCTTC.

The rearrangement uses TRBV6-5 and TRBJ1-2; D not certain. From germline, CDR1 is MNHEY and CDR2 SVGAGI. The CDR3 consists of 15 residues. Trimming stripped 2 bases from V and 4 bases from J, with 14 bases between. The CDR3 nucleotides read TGTGCCAGCAGTTACAGTCTCGGAACGGTCTATGGCTACACCTTC. It translates to CASSYSLGTVYGYTF.

The chain joins TRBV7-9 to TRBJ1-2; a weak D match, TRBD1 (6 bases). From germline, CDR1 is SEHNR and CDR2 FQNEAQ (reference sequence). The CDR3 has 14 amino acids. V gave up 2 bases and J gave up 4 bases, with 11 bases separating them. The CDR3 DNA follows: TGTGCCAGCAGCTTATCGGGGACAACCTATGGCTACACCTTC. Translating gives CASSLSGTTYGYTF.

This clonotype was counted only a few times. The CDR3 is CATSSPFLGHMNTEAFF. CDR3 DNA: TGTGCCACCAGCAGCCCCTTTTTAGGACATATGAACACTGAAGCTTTCTTT. The chain joins TRBV15 to TRBJ1-1; D may be TRBD1 (5 bases). The germline CDR1 and CDR2 sequences are LNHNV and YYDKDF (reference sequence). V was trimmed by 3 bases and J by 0 bases, leaving 17 bases between them. This CDR3 is built from 17 residues.

This clonotype was recorded many times. The CDR3 region is CASSLRGSGDNEQFF. In DNA, the CDR3 is TGTGCCAGCAGTCTTCGGGGTAGCGGGGACAATGAGCAGTTCTTC. The chain recombines TRBV2 with TRBJ2-1; 8 nucleotides agree with TRBD2. Germline values: CDR1 SNHLY, CDR2 FYNNEI. Trimming at V came to 5 bases and at J to 5 bases, leaving 8 bases not matched to a gene. This CDR3 has 15 residues.

This clonotype was detected many times. The genes are TRBV20-1 and TRBJ1-1; tentatively, D is TRBD1 (5 bases). This CDR3 has 13 amino acids. Per germline, CDR1 DFQATT and CDR2 SNEGSKA (reference sequence). Trimming took off 0 bases at V and 6 bases at J, with 11 bases between the two ends. The CDR3 sequence: CSARERGTSEAFF. CDR3 DNA sequence: TGCAGTGCTAGAGAGAGGGGAACATCTGAAGCTTTCTTT.

This CDR3 reads CASSVGTVNTEAFF. In nucleotides, the CDR3 is TGTGCCAGCAGTGTCGGGACAGTGAACACTGAAGCTTTCTTT. The chain combines TRBV2 with TRBJ1-1; TRBD1 aligns across 7 bases. Germline V gene sequence: CDR1 SNHLY, CDR2 FYNNEI. The junction had 2 bases not matched to a gene; V was cut back by 4 bases and J by 0 bases. The CDR3 contains 14 residues.

This rearrangement joins TRBV2 to TRBJ2-3; 9 bases are a match to TRBD2. CDR1 is SNHLY and CDR2 is FYNNEI in the germline V gene. CDR3 size: 14 residues. V trimming: 6 bases; J trimming: 5 bases; junction bases outside the gene matches: 6. The DNA of the CDR3 is TGTGCCAGCAGGGTCAGCGGGGGGAGAGATACGCAGTATTTT. This translates into CASRVSGGRDTQYF. The full variable domain, completed using reference TRBV2 and TRBJ2-3, is EPEVTQTPSHQVTQMGQEVILRCVPISNHLYFYWYRQILGQKVEFLVSFYNNEISEKSEIFDDQFSVERPDGSNFTLKIRSTKLEDSAMYFCASRVSGGRDTQYFGPGTRLTVL.

With respect to this clonotype: The junction shows a germline mismatch at one end, possibly a read error. CDR3 residues: CASSSTRTATSEKLFF. Here the CDR3 DNA reads TGTGCCAGCAGCTCGACGCGGACAGCAACTAGTGAAAAACTGTTTTTT. The chain employs TRBV11-2 and TRBJ1-4, with D perhaps TRBD1 (6 bases). CDR1 SGHAT and CDR2 FQNNGV come from the germline V gene. The CDR3 is 16 residues long.

This clonotype was observed at least ten times. This sequence joins TRBV5-1 and TRBJ1-2; D is uncertain. Germline lookup yields CDR1 SGHRS and CDR2 YFSETQ. The CDR3 sequence is 13 residues long. V lost 7 bases and J lost 5, with 15 bases in between. The CDR3 DNA follows: TGCGCCAGCTCCTTAGAGGGAGGATATGGCTACACCTTC. This translates into CASSLEGGYGYTF.